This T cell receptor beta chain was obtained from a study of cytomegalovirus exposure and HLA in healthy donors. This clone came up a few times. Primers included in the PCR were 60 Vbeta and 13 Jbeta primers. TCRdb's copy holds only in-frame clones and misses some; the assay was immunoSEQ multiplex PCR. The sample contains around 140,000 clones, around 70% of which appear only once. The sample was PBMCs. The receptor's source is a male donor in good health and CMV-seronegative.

This chain's CDR3 is CASSQDRDRGSDEQYF. CDR3 nucleotides: TGCGCCAGCAGCCAAGACCGGGACAGGGGGTCCGACGAGCAGTACTTC. The chain links TRBV4-3 to TRBJ2-5, with TRBD1 identical over 11 bases. The end of the DNA fits TRBJ2-7 better, so the J call may be wrong. Germline V gene lookup returns CDR1 LGHNA and CDR2 YSLEER. CDR3 length: 16 residues.